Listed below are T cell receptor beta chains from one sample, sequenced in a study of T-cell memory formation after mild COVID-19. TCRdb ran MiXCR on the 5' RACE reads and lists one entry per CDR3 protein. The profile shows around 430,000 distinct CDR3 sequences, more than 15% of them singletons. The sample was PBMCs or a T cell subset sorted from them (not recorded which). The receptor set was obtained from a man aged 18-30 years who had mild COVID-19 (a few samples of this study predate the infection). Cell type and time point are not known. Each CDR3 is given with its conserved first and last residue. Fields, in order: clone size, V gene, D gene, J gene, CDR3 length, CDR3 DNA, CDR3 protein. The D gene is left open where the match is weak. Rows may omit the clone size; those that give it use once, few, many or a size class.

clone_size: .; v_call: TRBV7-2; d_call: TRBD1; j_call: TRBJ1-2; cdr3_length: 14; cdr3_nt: TGTGCCAGCAGCCCCCGGGACAGCCGATATGGCTACACCTTC; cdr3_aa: CASSPRDSRYGYTF
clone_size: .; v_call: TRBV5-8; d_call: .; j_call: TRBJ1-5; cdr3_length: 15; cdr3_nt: TGTGCCAGCAGCGATTGGACGGTTAGCAATCAGCCCCAGCATTTT; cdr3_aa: CASSDWTVSNQPQHF
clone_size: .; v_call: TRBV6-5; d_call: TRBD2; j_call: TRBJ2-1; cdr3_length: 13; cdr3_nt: TGTGCCAGCAGTTACGCTAGCGGGGGGGCCAGATTCTTC; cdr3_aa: CASSYASGGARFF
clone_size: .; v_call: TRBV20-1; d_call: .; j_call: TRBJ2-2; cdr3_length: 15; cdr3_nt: TGCAGTGCTAGCTTTAGCGACGCGAACACCGGGGAGCTGTTTTTT; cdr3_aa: CSASFSDANTGELFF
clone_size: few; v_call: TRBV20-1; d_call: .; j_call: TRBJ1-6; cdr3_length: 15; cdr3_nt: TGCAGTGCCATTACCGAAAGGGCGGGTAATTCACCCCTCCACTTT; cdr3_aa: CSAITERAGNSPLHF
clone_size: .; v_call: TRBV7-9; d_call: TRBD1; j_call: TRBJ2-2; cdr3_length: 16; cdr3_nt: TGTGCCAGCAGCTTCAGGGGGCGTGCGAACACCGGGGAGCTGTTTTTT; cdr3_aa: CASSFRGRANTGELFF
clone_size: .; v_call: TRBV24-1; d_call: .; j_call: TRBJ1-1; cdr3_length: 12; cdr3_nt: TGTGCCACCAGTGCCCCAGGGACTGAAGCTTTCTTT; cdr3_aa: CATSAPGTEAFF
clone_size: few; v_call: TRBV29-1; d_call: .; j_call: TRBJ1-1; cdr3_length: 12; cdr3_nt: TGCAGCGTTGAAATACATAACACTGAAGCTTTCTTT; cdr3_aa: CSVEIHNTEAFF
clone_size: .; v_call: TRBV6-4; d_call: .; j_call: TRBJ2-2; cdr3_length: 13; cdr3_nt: TGTGCCAGCAGACAGGGTCCCGCCGGGGAGCTGTTTTTT; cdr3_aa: CASRQGPAGELFF
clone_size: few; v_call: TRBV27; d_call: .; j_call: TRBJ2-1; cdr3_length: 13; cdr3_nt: TGTGCCAGCAGTTATGGACAGTACAATGAGCAGTTCTTC; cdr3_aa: CASSYGQYNEQFF
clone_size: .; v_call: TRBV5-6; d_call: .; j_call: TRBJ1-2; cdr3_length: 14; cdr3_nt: TGTGCCAGCAGCTTGGCCGCCGCGGCGCAGGGCTACACCTTC; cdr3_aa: CASSLAAAAQGYTF
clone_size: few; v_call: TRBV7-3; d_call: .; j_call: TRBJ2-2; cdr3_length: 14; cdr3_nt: TGTGCCAGCAGCTTGGGACACCTTACCGGGGAGCTGTTTTTT; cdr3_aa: CASSLGHLTGELFF
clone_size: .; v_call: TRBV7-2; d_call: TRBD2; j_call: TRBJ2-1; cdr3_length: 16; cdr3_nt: TGTGCCAGCAGCTTCCGACTAGCGGGGGGGCGGGATGAGCAGTTCTTC; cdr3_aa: CASSFRLAGGRDEQFF
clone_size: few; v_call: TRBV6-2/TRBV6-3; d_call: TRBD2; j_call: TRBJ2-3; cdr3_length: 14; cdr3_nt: TGTGCCACCGGGACGGGGGGTAGCACAGATACGCAGTATTTT; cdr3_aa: CATGTGGSTDTQYF
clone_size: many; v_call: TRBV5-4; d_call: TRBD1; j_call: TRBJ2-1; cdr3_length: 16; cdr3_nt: TGTGCCAGCAGCTTGGCGACAGGGGGGAGTTACAATGAGCAGTTCTTC; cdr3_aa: CASSLATGGSYNEQFF
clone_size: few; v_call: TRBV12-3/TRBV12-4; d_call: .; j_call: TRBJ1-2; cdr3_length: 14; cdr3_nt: TGTGCCAGCAGTTCCCGGGAATTAGCCTATGGCTACACCTTC; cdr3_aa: CASSSRELAYGYTF
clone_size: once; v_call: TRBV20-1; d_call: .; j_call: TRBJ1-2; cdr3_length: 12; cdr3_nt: TGCAGTGCTACGGACGGAGAATATGGCTACACCTTC; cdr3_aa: CSATDGEYGYTF
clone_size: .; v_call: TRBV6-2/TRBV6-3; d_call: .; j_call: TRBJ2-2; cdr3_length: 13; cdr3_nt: TGTGCCAGCGGGGTCCGAAACACCGGGGAGCTGTTTTTT; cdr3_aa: CASGVRNTGELFF
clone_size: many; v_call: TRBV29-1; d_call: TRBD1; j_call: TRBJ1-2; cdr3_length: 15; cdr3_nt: TGCAGCGTTGGGGCAGGGGGTCGTGGTAGCTATGGCTACACCTTC; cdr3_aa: CSVGAGGRGSYGYTF
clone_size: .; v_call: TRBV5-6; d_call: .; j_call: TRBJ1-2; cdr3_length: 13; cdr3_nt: TGTGCCAGCACCTTAGGCCTTGACTATGGCTACACCTTC; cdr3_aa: CASTLGLDYGYTF